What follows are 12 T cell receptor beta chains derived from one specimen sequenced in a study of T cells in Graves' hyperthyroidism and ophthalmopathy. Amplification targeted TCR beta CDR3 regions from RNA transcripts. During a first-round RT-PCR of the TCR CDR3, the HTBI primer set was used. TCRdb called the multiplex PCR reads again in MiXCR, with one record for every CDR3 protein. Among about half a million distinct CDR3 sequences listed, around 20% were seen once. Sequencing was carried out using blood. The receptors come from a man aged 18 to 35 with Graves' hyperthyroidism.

The CDR3 DNA reads TGTGCCAGCAGCTTAACTGTACAGGAATCCTACGAGCAGTACTTC. It is translated as CASSLTVQESYEQYF. This sequence joins TRBV11-2 and TRBJ2-7; D is perhaps TRBD1 (5 bases). Between the trimmed V and J ends, which lost 2 bases and 1 base, there was a span of 12 bases. CDR1 SGHAT and CDR2 FQNNGV come from the germline V gene. The CDR3 contains 15 residues.

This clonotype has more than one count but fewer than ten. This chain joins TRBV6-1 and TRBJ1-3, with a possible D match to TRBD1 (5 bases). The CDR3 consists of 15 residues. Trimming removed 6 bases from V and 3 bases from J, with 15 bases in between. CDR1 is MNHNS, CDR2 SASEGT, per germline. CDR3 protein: CASRGRRRGGNTIYF. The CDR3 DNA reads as TGTGCCAGCAGGGGACGGCGCAGAGGTGGAAACACCATATATTTT.

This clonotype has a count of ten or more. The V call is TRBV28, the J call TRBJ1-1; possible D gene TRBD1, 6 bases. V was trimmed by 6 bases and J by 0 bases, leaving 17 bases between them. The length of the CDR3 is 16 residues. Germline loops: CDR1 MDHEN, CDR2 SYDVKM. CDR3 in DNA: TGTGCCAGCAGCCTTCCCCTCACAGGGCTGAACACTGAAGCTTTCTTT. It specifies CASSLPLTGLNTEAFF. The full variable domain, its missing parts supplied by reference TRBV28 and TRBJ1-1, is DVKVTQSSRYLVKRTGEKVFLECVQDMDHENMFWYRQDPGLGLRLIYFSYDVKMKEKGDIPEGYSVSREKKERFSLILESASTNQTSMYLCASSLPLTGLNTEAFFGQGTRLTVV.

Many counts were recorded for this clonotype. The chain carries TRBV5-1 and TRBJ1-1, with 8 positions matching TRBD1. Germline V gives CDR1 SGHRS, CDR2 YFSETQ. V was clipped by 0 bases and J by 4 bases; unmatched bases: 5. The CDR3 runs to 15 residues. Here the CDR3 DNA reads TGCGCCAGCAGCTTGGACCCCACAGGGGGCACTGAAGCTTTCTTT. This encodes CASSLDPTGGTEAFF.

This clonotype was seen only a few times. The CDR3 loop is CASSLVGRGSSYEQYF. Written as DNA, the CDR3 is TGCGCCAGCAGCTTGGTAGGCAGGGGGTCCTCCTACGAGCAGTACTTC. The V gene is TRBV5-1, the J gene TRBJ2-7, with TRBD1 matching over 7 bases. CDR1 and CDR2 from the germline V gene are SGHRS and YFSETQ. The CDR3 contains 16 residues. V lost 0 bases and J lost 0; bases outside the gene matches: 6.

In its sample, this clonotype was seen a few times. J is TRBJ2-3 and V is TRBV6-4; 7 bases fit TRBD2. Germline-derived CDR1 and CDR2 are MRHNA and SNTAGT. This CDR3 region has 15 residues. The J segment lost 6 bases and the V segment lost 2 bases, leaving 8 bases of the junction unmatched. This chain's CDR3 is CASSDGSAAGDTQYF. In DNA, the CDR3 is TGTGCCAGCAGTGACGGTTCCGCAGCGGGGGATACGCAGTATTTT.

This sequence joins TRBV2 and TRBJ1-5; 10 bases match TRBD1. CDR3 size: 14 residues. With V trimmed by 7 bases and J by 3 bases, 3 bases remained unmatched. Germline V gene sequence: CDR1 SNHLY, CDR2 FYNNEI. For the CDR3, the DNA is TGTGCCAGCAAGGGACAGGGGTTCAATCAGCCCCAGCATTTT. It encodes CASKGQGFNQPQHF.

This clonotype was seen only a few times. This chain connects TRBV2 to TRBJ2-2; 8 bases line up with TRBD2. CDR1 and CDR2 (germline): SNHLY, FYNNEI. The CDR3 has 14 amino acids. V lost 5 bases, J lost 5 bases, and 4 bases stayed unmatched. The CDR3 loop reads CASSPSGGTGELFF. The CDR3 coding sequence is TGTGCCAGCAGTCCCAGCGGGGGTACCGGGGAGCTGTTTTTT. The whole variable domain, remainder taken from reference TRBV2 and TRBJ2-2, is EPEVTQTPSHQVTQMGQEVILRCVPISNHLYFYWYRQILGQKVEFLVSFYNNEISEKSEIFDDQFSVERPDGSNFTLKIRSTKLEDSAMYFCASSPSGGTGELFFGEGSRLTVL.

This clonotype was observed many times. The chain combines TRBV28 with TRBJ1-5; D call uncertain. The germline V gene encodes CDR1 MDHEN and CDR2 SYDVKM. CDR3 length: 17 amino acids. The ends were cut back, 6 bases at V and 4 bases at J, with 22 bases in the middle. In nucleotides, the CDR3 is TGTGCCAGCAGCCCCACCCTTGCTAGGGCCTTAAATCAGCCCCAGCATTTT. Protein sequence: CASSPTLARALNQPQHF.

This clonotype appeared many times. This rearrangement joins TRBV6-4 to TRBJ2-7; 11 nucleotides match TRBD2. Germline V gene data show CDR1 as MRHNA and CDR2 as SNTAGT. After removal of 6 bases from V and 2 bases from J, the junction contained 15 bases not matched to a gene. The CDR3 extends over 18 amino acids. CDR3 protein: CASSSSGLADAPAYEQYF. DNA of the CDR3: TGTGCCAGCAGCTCATCGGGACTAGCGGATGCCCCCGCCTACGAGCAGTACTTC.

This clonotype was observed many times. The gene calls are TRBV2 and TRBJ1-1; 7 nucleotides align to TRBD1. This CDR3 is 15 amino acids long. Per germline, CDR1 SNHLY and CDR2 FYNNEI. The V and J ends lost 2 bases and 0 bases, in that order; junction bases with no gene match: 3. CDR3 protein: CASSEWTGLNTEAFF. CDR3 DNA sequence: TGTGCCAGCAGTGAATGGACAGGCCTGAACACTGAAGCTTTCTTT.

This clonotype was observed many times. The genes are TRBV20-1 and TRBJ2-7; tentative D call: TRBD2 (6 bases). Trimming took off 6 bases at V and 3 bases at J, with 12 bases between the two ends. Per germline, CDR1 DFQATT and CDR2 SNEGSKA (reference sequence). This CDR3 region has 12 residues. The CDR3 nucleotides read TGCAGTGCCGCCCAGACTAGCTACGAGCAGTACTTC. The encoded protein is CSAAQTSYEQYF.